This TCR beta chain was identified in a study of blood T cell repertoires in COVID-19. Background on the study: COVID-19 samples, acute and convalescent, were from the United States, Italy and Spain.

Details on this clone: A read error may account for a junction end that differs from germline.

The data were produced by immunoSEQ multiplex PCR, yet TCRdb's version contains in-frame clones alone and is incomplete. The table records about 240,000 clones, about four fifths of them present only once. There are 16 residues in the CDR3. Germline CDR1 and CDR2: SSHAT and FNYEAQ (reference sequence). The chain links TRBV7-7 to TRBJ2-5; 11 bases map to TRBD1. The receptor's source is a woman aged 80 or older with acute or convalescent COVID-19. Sequenced material: peripheral blood. This CDR3 is CASSAGQGAGEETQYF. The CDR3 DNA reads as TGTGCTAGCAGCGCTGGACAGGGGGCAGGGGAAGAGACCCAGTACTTC.